This T cell receptor beta chain comes out of a study of cytomegalovirus exposure and HLA in healthy donors. Study results and limitations: There was a cluster of highly shared sequence variants that was likely a sequencing artifact. Reports credit the classifier with highly specific, highly sensitive diagnosis of cytomegalovirus status. Based on reports, TCR beta sequences accurately predicted HLA-A and HLA-B alleles for most subjects. Productive rates of about 87% or about 30% were seen for most TCR beta V segments in an earlier analysis.

Comment on this clone: As yet, its antigen is unknown.

Vbeta (60) and Jbeta (13) primers were used in the PCR. TCRdb keeps only in-frame clones here, not all; method: immunoSEQ multiplex PCR. This listing includes fewer than 130,000 clones. Sequencing was done on a sample of PBMCs. This clonotype was obtained from a man aged 50 to 60 in good health and CMV-seronegative.

CDR3 bases: TGCGCCAGCAGCTTAAGGCCTAGCGGGGAACCCTACAATGAGCAGTTCTTC. Protein: CASSLRPSGEPYNEQFF. This chain joins TRBV5-1 and TRBJ2-1, with TRBD2 identical over 9 bases. Trimming cost V 2 bases and J 2 bases; bases outside gene matches: 8. This CDR3 comprises 17 residues. Looked up from germline, CDR1 is SGHRS and CDR2 is YFSETQ.